This T cell receptor beta chain derives from a study of blood T cell repertoires in COVID-19. Study information: COVID-19 samples from acute and convalescent phases originated in the United States, Italy and Spain. T cells, B-cell-depleted T cells, or PBMCs provided the cDNA or gDNA that served as material.

Concerning this clone: The junction does not match germline at one end; this may be a read error.

Authors' analysis steps: Estimated nucleated cell counts came from reference gene primer amplification. Profiled with immunoSEQ multiplex PCR; TCRdb holds only in-frame clones, not every one. That table furnishes V, J and clone size, whereas the DNA furnished D and trimming. The top ten hold roughly 1.6% of the sample, which has around 140,000 clones, roughly 90% seen once. Germline V CDR1 and CDR2: KGHSH, LQKENI. This CDR3 is 13 amino acids long. The chain uses TRBV18 and TRBJ2-1, with 11 bases fitting TRBD2. What was sequenced was peripheral blood. The clonotype originates from a human donor in a cohort sampled during active COVID-19. The CDR3 bases are TGTGCCAGCTTTGAGACTAGCGGGGAAAGTGGCGTCTTC. It translates to CASFETSGESGVF.